The 16 T cell receptor beta chains below come from one sample, sequenced in a study of cytomegalovirus exposure and HLA in healthy donors. The method was immunoSEQ multiplex PCR; TCRdb's version includes in-frame clones alone and lacks a portion of them. The data hold approximately 150,000 clones, with roughly 90% observed a single time. Sample: PBMCs. These receptors came from a man aged 18 to 30 in good health and CMV-seronegative.

A few counts support this clone. The chain links TRBV6-5 to TRBJ1-6, with TRBD1 identical over 7 bases. Losses at the gene ends were 4 bases for V and 9 bases for J; bases not matched to a gene: 6. This CDR3 spans 14 amino acids. Germline CDR1 and CDR2: MNHEY and SVGAGI. CDR3 sequence reads: CASSFRQGSSPLHF. As DNA, the CDR3 is TGTGCCAGCAGTTTTCGACAGGGCTCTTCACCCCTCCACTTT.

CDR3 bases: TGCGCCAGCAGCCAAGATCTTCTCTCCACGGTGTCTGGAAACACCATATATTTT. It is translated as CASSQDLLSTVSGNTIYF. The chain joins TRBV4-3 to TRBJ1-3; D gene unclear. This CDR3 contains 18 residues. Germline values: CDR1 LGHNA, CDR2 YSLEER. The V end lost 0 bases, the J end lost 1 base, and 16 bases lay between the germline ends.

The J gene is TRBJ1-3, the V gene TRBV11-2; D is possibly TRBD1 (6 bases). The CDR3 spans 17 residues. Germline V lookup: CDR1 SGHAT, CDR2 FQNNGV. The V end was cut by 1 base, the J end by 2 bases, with 15 bases between. As DNA, the CDR3 is TGTGCCAGCAGCTTAGGGGCGCGGGGGGCGACTGGAAACACCATATATTTT. The encoded protein is CASSLGARGATGNTIYF.

This chain connects TRBV27 to TRBJ1-6, with 11 bases that match TRBD1. After removal of 7 bases from V and 0 bases from J, the junction contained 2 bases not matched to a gene. The CDR3 runs to 16 residues. In germline, CDR1 is MNHEY, CDR2 SMNVEV (reference sequence). The CDR3 coding sequence is TGTGCCAGCAAGGACAGGGGGCTCTCCTATAATTCACCCCTCCACTTT. Amino acid sequence: CASKDRGLSYNSPLHF.

The chain combines TRBV30 with TRBJ2-7; the match to TRBD2 covers 10 bases. Germline CDR1 reads GTSNPN; CDR2 reads SVGIG (reference sequence). V lost 7 bases and J lost 6; bases outside the gene matches: 15. CDR3 length: 15 residues. The CDR3 DNA sequence: TGTGCCTACCAAGGCCCTAGCGGGAGCTCAATCGAGCAGTACGTC. Its translation: CAYQGPSGSSIEQYV.

The chain couples TRBV19 to TRBJ2-3, with D perhaps TRBD2 (5 bases). V lost 4 bases and J lost 2, with 25 bases in between. This CDR3 has 19 amino acids. Germline V gene data show CDR1 as LNHDA and CDR2 as SQIVND (reference sequence). CDR3 sequence (DNA): TGTGCCAGTAGTAAAGGGCGGTTTAAGCGGAGCCAAATCACAGATACGCAGTATTTT. Amino acids: CASSKGRFKRSQITDTQYF.

This chain joins TRBV7-9 and TRBJ2-3, with D tentatively TRBD2 (7 bases). The CDR3 runs to 13 residues. Germline assignment: CDR1 SEHNR and CDR2 FQNEAQ (reference sequence). This chain's CDR3 is CARGGQDPDTQYF. The CDR3, as DNA: TGTGCAAGGGGGGGGCAGGACCCAGATACGCAGTATTTT. Combining the CDR3 with reference TRBV7-9 and TRBJ2-3 gives the whole variable domain DTGVSQNPRHKITKRGQNVTFRCDPISEHNRLYWYRQTLGQGPEFLTYFQNEAQLEKSRLLSDRFSAERPKGSFSTLEIQRTEQGDSAMYLCARGGQDPDTQYFGPGTRLTVL.

The chain links TRBV5-1 to TRBJ1-2, with TRBD1 matching 7 bases. The CDR3 sequence is 13 residues long. After removal of 6 bases from V and 2 bases from J, the junction contained 4 bases not matched to a gene. Germline V gives CDR1 SGHRS, CDR2 YFSETQ. The DNA of the CDR3 is TGCGCCAGCACCCAACAGGGGAACTATGGCTACACCTTC. Its translation is CASTQQGNYGYTF.

Only a few counts were recorded for this clone. This chain connects TRBV30 to TRBJ2-1, with 8 bases fitting TRBD2. V shed 3 bases and J 6 bases; nucleotides not matched to a gene: 7. Germline V gene sequence: CDR1 GTSNPN, CDR2 SVGIG (reference sequence). This CDR3 region has 14 residues. In nucleotides, the CDR3 is TGTGCCTGGAGCCAGCGGGAGATGTCCAATGAGCAGTTCTTC. Its translation: CAWSQREMSNEQFF.

The rearrangement links TRBV10-3 to TRBJ2-5; 13 nucleotides match TRBD2. The CDR3 contains 16 residues. V lost 5 bases, J lost 4 bases, and 7 bases stayed unmatched. The germline CDR1 and CDR2 sequences are ENHRY and SYGVKD. The CDR3 DNA sequence: TGTGCCATCAGTCCGGGGACTAGCGGGATTCGAGAGACCCAGTACTTC. Translated, it gives CAISPGTSGIRETQYF.

CDR3 in DNA: TGTGCCCGCGACGGGAGGACGAACACCGGGGAGCTGTTTTTT. Its protein is CARDGRTNTGELFF. J is TRBJ2-2 and V is TRBV11-1; 7 positions match TRBD2. Germline CDR1 SGHAT, CDR2 FQDESV (reference sequence). V gave up 11 bases and J gave up 0 bases; unmatched junction bases: 6. This CDR3 comprises 14 residues.

The chain joins TRBV7-9 to TRBJ1-2; tentative D call: TRBD1 (5 bases). The germline gives CDR1 SEHNR, CDR2 FQNEAQ (reference sequence). Trimming removed 2 bases from V and 5 bases from J, with 9 bases in between. The CDR3 is 13 amino acids. The CDR3 DNA sequence: TGTGCCAGCAGCTTAAATCAGGGTTATGGCTACACCTTC. This gives the protein CASSLNQGYGYTF. The variable domain in full, with the rest retrieved from reference TRBV7-9 and TRBJ1-2, is DTGVSQNPRHKITKRGQNVTFRCDPISEHNRLYWYRQTLGQGPEFLTYFQNEAQLEKSRLLSDRFSAERPKGSFSTLEIQRTEQGDSAMYLCASSLNQGYGYTFGSGTRLTVV.

The chain links TRBV11-3 to TRBJ1-1, with a weak D call TRBD1 (5 bases). Trimming removed 3 bases from V and 0 bases from J, with 11 bases in between. This CDR3 spans 15 amino acids. The germline CDR1 and CDR2 sequences are SGHNT and YENEEA. In nucleotides, the CDR3 is TGTGCCAGCAGCTTGGGGGGTCTGATGAACACTGAAGCTTTCTTT. It yields the protein CASSLGGLMNTEAFF.

The gene calls are TRBV6-1 and TRBJ2-7; 7 bases align to TRBD1. This CDR3 contains 15 residues. Per germline, CDR1 MNHNS and CDR2 SASEGT. V dropped 8 bases and J dropped 2; count of bases not matched to a gene: 12. The CDR3 DNA is TGTGCCAGCGGTACCAGGACAGGCAACCCCTACGAGCAGTACGTC. This gives the protein CASGTRTGNPYEQYV.

This chain connects TRBV7-2 to TRBJ2-1, with 9 bases matching TRBD2. This CDR3 comprises 18 residues. CDR1 SGHTA and CDR2 FQGNSA come from the germline V gene. Losses at the gene ends were 0 bases for V and 8 bases for J; bases not matched to a gene: 14. The CDR3 DNA sequence: TGTGCCAGCAGCTTAGCGTTGGTACTAGCGGGTTTTCTGGATGAGCAGTTCTTC. Its translation is CASSLALVLAGFLDEQFF.

This clone was detected a few times. This chain joins TRBV6-1 and TRBJ2-7; possible D gene TRBD1, 6 bases. From germline, CDR1 is MNHNS and CDR2 SASEGT. The CDR3 length is 14 residues. V lost 3 bases and J 0 bases, leaving 9 bases between the germline ends. The CDR3 nucleotides are TGTGCCAGCAGTGAGGGACACTTCTCCTACGAGCAGTACTTC. As protein: CASSEGHFSYEQYF.